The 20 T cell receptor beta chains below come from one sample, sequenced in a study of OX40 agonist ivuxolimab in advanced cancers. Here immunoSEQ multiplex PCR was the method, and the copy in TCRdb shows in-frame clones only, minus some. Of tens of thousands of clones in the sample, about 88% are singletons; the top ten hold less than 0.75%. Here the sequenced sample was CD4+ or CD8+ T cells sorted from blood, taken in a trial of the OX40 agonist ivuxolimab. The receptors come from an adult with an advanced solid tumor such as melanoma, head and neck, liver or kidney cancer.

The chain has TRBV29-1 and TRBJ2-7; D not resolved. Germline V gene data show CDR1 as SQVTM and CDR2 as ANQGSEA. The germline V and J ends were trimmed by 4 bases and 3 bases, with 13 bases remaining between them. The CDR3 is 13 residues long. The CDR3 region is CSVADRVGYEQYF. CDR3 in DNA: TGCAGCGTTGCAGATAGGGTAGGCTACGAGCAGTACTTC.

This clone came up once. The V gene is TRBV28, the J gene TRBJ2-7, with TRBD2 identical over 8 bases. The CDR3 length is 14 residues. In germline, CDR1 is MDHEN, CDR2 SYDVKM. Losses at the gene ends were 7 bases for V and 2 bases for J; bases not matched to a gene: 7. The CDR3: CASTFSGTTYEQYF. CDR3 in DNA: TGTGCCAGCACTTTTAGCGGGACCACCTACGAGCAGTACTTC.

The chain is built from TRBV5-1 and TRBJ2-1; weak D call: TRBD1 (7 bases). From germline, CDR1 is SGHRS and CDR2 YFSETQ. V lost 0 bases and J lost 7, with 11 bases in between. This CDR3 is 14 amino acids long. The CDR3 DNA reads TGCGCCAGCAGCTTGGCAGGGGGAGGTAATGAGCAGTTCTTC. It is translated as CASSLAGGGNEQFF.

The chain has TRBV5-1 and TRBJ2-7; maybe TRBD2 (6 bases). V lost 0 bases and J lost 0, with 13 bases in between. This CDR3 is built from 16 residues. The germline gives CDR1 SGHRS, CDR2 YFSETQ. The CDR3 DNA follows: TGCGCCAGCAGCTTGGGACATGTCGGGGGCTCCTACGAGCAGTACTTC. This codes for CASSLGHVGGSYEQYF.

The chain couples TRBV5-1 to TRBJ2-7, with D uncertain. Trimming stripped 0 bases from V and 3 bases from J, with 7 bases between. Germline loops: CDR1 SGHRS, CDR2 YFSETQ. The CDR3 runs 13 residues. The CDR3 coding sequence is TGCGCCAGCAGCTTGGGGAGCGTCTACGAGCAGTACTTC. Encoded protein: CASSLGSVYEQYF. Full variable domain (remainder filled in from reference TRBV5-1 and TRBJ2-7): KAGVTQTPRYLIKTRGQQVTLSCSPISGHRSVSWYQQTPGQGLQFLFEYFSETQRNKGNFPGRFSGRQFSNSRSEMNVSTLELGDSALYLCASSLGSVYEQYFGPGTRLTVT.

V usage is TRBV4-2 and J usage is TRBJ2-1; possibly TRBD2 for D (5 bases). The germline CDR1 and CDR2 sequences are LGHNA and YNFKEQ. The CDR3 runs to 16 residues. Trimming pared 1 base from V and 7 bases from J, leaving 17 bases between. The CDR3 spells CASSQASSFMGNEQFF. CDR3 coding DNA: TGTGCCAGCAGCCAAGCTAGCAGTTTTATGGGTAATGAGCAGTTCTTC.

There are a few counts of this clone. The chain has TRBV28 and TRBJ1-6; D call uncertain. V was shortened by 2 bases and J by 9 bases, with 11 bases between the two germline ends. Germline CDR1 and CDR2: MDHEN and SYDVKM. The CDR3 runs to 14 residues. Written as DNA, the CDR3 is TGTGCCAGCAGTTTAGGGATCAGAGGTTCACCCCTCCACTTT. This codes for CASSLGIRGSPLHF.

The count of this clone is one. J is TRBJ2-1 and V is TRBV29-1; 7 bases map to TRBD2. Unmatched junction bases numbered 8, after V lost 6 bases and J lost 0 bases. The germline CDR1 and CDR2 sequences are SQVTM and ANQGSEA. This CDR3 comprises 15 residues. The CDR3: CSVFEAGDSYNEQFF. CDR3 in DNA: TGCAGCGTCTTTGAGGCGGGAGACTCCTACAATGAGCAGTTCTTC.

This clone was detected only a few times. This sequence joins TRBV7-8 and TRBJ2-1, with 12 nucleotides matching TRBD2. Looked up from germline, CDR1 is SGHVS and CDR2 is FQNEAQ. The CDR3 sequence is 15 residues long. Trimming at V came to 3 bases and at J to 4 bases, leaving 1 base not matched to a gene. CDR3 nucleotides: TGTGCCAGCAGCTTGACTAGCGGGAGATACAATGAGCAGTTCTTC. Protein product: CASSLTSGRYNEQFF.

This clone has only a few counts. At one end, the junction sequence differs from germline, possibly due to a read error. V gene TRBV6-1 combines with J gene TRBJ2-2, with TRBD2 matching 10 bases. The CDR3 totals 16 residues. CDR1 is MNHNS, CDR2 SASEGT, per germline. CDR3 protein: CASSQAGGTNTGELFF. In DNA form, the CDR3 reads TGTGCCAGCAGTCAAGCGGGAGGGACGAACACCGGGGAGCTGTTTTTT.

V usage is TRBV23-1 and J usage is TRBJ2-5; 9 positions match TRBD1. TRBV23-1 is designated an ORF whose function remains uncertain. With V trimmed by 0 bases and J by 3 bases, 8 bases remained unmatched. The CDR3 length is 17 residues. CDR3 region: CASSQSPGQGPKETQYF. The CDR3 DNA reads TGCGCCAGCAGTCAATCTCCGGGACAGGGTCCGAAAGAGACCCAGTACTTC.

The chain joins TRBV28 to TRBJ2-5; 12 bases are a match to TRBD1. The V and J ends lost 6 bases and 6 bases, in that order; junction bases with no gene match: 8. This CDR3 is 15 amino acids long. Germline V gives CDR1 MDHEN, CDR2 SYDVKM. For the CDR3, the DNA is TGTGCCAGCAGCACCGGGACAGGGGGCGCGAAGACCCAGTACTTC. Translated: CASSTGTGGAKTQYF.

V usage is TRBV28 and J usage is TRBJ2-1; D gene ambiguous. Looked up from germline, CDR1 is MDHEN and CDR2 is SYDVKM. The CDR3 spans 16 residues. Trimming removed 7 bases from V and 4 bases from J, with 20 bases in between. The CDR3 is CASKTLAAPSYNEQFF. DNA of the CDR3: TGTGCCAGCAAAACCTTGGCGGCCCCCAGTTACAATGAGCAGTTCTTC.

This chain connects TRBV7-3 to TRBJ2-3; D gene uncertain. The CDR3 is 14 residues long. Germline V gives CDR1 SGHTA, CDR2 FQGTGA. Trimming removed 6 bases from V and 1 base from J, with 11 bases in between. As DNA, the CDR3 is TGTGCCAGCAGTTGGGGTATGGGCACAGATACGCAGTATTTT. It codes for CASSWGMGTDTQYF. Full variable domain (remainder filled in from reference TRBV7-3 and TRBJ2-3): GAGVSQTPSNKVTEKGKYVELRCDPISGHTALYWYRQSLGQGPEFLIYFQGTGAADDSGLPNDRFFAVRPEGSVSTLKIQRTERGDSAVYLCASSWGMGTDTQYFGPGTRLTVL.

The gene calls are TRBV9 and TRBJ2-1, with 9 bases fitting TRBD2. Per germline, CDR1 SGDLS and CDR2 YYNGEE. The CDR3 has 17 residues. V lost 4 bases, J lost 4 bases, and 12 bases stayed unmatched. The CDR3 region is CASSPRSAGGGYNEQFF. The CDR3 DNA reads TGTGCCAGCAGCCCCCGGTCAGCGGGAGGTGGGTACAATGAGCAGTTCTTC.

CDR3 loop: CASSHPSSGTGLTDTQYF. The DNA for the CDR3 is TGTGCCAGCAGCCACCCGAGCTCCGGGACAGGATTGACAGATACGCAGTATTTT. The chain has TRBV9 and TRBJ2-3, with 8 bases identical to TRBD1. This CDR3 is 18 amino acids long. Germline V gene sequence: CDR1 SGDLS, CDR2 YYNGEE. The V gene end was trimmed by 4 bases and the J gene end by 3 bases; junction bases not matched to a gene: 16.

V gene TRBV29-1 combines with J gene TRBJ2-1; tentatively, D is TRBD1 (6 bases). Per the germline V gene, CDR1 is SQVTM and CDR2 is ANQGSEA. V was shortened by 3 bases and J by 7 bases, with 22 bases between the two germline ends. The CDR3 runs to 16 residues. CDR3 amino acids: CSVDSVGGRGGNEQFF. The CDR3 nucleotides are TGCAGCGTTGACTCGGTAGGGGGACGGGGCGGGAATGAGCAGTTCTTC.

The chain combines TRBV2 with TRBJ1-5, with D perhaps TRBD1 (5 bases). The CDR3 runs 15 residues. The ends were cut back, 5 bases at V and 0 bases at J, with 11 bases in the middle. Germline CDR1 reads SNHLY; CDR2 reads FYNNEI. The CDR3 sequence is CASSPDSYSNQPQHF. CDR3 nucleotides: TGTGCCAGCAGTCCCGACAGCTATAGCAATCAGCCCCAGCATTTT.

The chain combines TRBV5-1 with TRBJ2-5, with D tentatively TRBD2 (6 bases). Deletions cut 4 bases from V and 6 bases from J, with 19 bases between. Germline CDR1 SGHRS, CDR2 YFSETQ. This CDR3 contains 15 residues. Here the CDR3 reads CASSISGGSLKTQYF. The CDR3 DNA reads TGCGCCAGCAGCATTAGCGGAGGTTCCCTGAAGACCCAGTACTTC.

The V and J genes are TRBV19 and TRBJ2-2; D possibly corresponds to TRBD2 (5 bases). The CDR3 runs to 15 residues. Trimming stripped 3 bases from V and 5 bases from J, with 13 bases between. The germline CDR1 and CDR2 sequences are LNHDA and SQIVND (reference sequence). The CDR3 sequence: CASSISGIYTGELFF. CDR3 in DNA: TGTGCCAGTAGTATCTCCGGGATCTATACCGGGGAGCTGTTTTTT. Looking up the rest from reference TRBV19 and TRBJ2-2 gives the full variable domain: DGGITQSPKYLFRKEGQNVTLSCEQNLNHDAMYWYRQDPGQGLRLIYYSQIVNDFQKGDIAEGYSVSREKKESFPLTVTSAQKNPTAFYLCASSISGIYTGELFFGEGSRLTVL.